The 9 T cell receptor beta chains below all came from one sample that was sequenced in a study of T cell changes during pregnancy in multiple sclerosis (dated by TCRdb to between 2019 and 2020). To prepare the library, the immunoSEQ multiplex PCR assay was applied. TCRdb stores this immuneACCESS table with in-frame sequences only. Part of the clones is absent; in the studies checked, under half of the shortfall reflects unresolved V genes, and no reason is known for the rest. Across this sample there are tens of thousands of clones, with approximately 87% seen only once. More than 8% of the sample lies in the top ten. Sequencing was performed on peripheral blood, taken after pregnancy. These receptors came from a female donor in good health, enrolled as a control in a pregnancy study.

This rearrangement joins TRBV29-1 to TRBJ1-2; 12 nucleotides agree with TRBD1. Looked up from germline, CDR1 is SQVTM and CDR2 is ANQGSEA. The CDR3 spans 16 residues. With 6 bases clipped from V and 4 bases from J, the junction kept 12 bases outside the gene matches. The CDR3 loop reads CSVDPGTGGSSYGYTF. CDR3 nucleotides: TGCAGCGTGGACCCCGGGACAGGGGGCTCAAGCTATGGCTACACCTTC.

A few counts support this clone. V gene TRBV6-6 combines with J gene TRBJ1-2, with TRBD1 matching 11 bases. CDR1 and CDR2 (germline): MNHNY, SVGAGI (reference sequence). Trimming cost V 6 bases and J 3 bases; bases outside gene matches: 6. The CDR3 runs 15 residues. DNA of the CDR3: TGTGCCAGCAGCCACCTGGGACAGGGGGACTATGGCTACACCTTC. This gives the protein CASSHLGQGDYGYTF.

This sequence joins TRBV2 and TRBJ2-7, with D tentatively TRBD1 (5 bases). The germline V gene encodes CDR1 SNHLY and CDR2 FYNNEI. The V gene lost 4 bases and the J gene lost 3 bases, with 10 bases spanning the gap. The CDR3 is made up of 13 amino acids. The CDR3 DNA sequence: TGTGCCAGCAGTGGGGGCGGCTACTACGAGCAGTACTTC. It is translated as CASSGGGYYEQYF.

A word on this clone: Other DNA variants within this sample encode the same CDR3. CDR3 loop: CASSPGGETQYF. The CDR3 DNA follows: TGTGCCAGCAGCCCTGGGGGGGAGACCCAGTACTTC. The J gene is TRBJ2-5, the V gene TRBV5-6; a possible D gene is TRBD2 (6 bases). The CDR3 spans 12 residues. V lost 4 bases, J lost 5 bases, and 9 bases lay in between. Germline loops: CDR1 SGHDT, CDR2 YYEEEE.

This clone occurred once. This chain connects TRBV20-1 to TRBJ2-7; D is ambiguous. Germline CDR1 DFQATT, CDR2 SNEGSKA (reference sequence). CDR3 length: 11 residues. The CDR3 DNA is TGCAGCCTCGGCCAGGTAGACGAGCAGTACTTC. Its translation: CSLGQVDEQYF.

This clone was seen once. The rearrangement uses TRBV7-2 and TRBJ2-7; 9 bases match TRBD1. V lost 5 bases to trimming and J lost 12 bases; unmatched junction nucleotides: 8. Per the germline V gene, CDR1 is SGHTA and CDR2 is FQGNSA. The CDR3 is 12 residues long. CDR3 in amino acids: CASSPDRGVLYF. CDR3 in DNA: TGTGCCAGCAGCCCGGACAGGGGAGTGTTGTACTTC.

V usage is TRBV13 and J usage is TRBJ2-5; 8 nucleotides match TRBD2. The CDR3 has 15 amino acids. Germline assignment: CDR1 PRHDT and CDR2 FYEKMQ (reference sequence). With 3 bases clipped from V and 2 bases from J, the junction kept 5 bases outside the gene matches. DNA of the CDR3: TGTGCCAGCAGCTTCGCGGGAGGCTTACAAGAGACCCAGTACTTC. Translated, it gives CASSFAGGLQETQYF.

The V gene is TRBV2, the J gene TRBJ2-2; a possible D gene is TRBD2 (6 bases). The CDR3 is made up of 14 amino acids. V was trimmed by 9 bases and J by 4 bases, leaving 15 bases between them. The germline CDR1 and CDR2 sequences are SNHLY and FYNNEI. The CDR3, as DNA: TGTGCCAGTTCATATAGCGGCGTCACCGGGGAGCTGTTTTTT. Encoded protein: CASSYSGVTGELFF.

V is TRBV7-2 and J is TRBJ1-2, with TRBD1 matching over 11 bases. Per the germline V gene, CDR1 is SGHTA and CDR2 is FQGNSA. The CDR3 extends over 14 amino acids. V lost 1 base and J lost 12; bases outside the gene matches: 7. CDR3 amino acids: CASSLELGQGANTF. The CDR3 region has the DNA TGTGCCAGCAGCTTAGAGTTAGGACAGGGGGCAAACACCTTC.